This T cell receptor (beta chain) is from a study of blood T cells in healthy people across ages. Study as a whole: Template switching recovered approximately one barcoded beta molecule for every two T cells. Findings and caveats of the study: Whereas aged donors had fewer naive CD4+ cells, long-lived donors had more of them and higher diversity.

It was with a sample-barcoded 5' primer and a J-beta primer mix that a second PCR of roughly 7 to 12 cycles was run. TCRdb used MiXCR to reprocess the 5' RACE reads, holding one entry per CDR3 protein. The table has approximately 820,000 distinct CDR3 sequences, around 43% seen once. Aged about 6 to 100, donors were systemically healthy Caucasians from Russia. At least 6.5 million PBMCs were isolated per sample. The CDR3 extends over 15 amino acids. Germline CDR1 LNHNV, CDR2 YYDKDF (reference sequence). The V segment lost 1 base and the J segment 2 bases; nucleotides outside the gene matches: 4. Note on this clonotype: Its antigen remains unidentified.

Sequencing was performed on blood. The V and J genes are TRBV15 and TRBJ2-7; 8 bases are a match to TRBD1. This clonotype was obtained from a man aged 60 to 75 in good health. CDR3 DNA sequence: TGTGCCACCAGCAGAGTGGACAGGGCCCCCTACGAGCAGTACTTC. Its translation: CATSRVDRAPYEQYF.